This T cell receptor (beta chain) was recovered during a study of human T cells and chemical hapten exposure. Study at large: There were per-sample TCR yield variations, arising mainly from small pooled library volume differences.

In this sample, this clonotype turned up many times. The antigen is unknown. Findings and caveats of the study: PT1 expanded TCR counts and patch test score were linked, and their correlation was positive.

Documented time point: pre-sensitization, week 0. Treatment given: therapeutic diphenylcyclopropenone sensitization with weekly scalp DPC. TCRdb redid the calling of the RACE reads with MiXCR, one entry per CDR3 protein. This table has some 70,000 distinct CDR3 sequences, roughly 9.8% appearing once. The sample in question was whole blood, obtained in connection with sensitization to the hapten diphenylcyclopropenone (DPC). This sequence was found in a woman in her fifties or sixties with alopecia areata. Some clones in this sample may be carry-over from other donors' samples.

CDR3 in amino acids: CASSTGPNYGYTF. In DNA form, the CDR3 reads TGTGCCAGCAGTACGGGACCTAACTATGGCTACACCTTC. This chain connects TRBV28 to TRBJ1-2, with D maybe TRBD1 (5 bases). Per germline, CDR1 MDHEN and CDR2 SYDVKM. With 5 bases removed from V and 0 bases from J, the gap between germline ends came to 7 bases. CDR3 size: 13 residues.